A selection of T cell receptor beta chains follows, all from one sample in a study of blood T cell repertoires in COVID-19. Here immunoSEQ multiplex PCR was the method, and the copy in TCRdb shows in-frame clones only, minus some. The sample includes about 190,000 clones, roughly 79% of them seen just once. The source material was peripheral blood. These receptors were taken from a man aged 60 to 75 with active or convalescent COVID-19. The conserved cysteine and the conserved F or W are not part of the CDR3 here.

TRBJ2-2,TRBV10-3,AIKGAGELF
TRBJ2-3,TRBV7-2,ASSYTGSNPRLDTQY
TRBJ2-3,TRBV4-1,ASSQVDKGLAGTPTRTDTQY
TRBJ2-1,TRBV29-1,SVDVGANEQF
TRBJ2-1,TRBV7-3,ASSPHRGVQYNEQF
TRBJ1-6,TRBV7-6,ASSPKQGGHNSPLH
TRBJ2-7,TRBV10-1,AASAAYEQY
TRBJ1-1,TRBV5-5,ASSWRPDTEAF
TRBJ1-2,TRBV6-5,ASRAQGAGYGYT
TRBJ1-3,TRBV30,AWSVSGVSGNTIY
TRBJ2-1,TRBV6-5,ASVLERWAYNEQF
TRBJ1-1,TRBV4-3,ASSQAFGTPAF
TRBJ1-1,TRBV30,AWSVLRGRNTEAF
TRBJ2-1,TRBV10-3,AISDPGTSGRGAYNEQF
TRBJ2-1,TRBV7-6,ASSLRKNEQF
TRBJ2-1,TRBV5-1,ASSLERPRTNEQF
TRBJ2-1,TRBV7-3,ASSASLSPYNEQF
TRBJ1-5,TRBV19,ASRTGSHQPQH
TRBJ2-7,TRBV6-2/TRBV6-3,ASSYSIRDEQY
TRBJ1-2,TRBV27,ASSLRADWNYGYT
TRBJ1-6,TRBV19,ASSANRDSPLH
TRBJ2-7,TRBV7-2,ASSLMRGDYEQY
TRBJ2-7,TRBV7-8,ASSSWDIHEQY
TRBJ2-1,TRBV19,ASKGTENNEQF
TRBJ2-3,TRBV30,AWSVTGVPDTQY
TRBJ2-1,TRBV9,ASSVDLPSGALGYQSYNEQF
TRBJ2-3,TRBV6-5,ASSRPGRTDTQY
TRBJ2-6,TRBV7-9,ASSSGTSGLSGANVLT
TRBJ2-7,TRBV18,ASSRQGEGSYEQY
TRBJ2-7,TRBV5-6,ASSFWATGVGNEQY
TRBJ2-6,TRBV14,ASSPQGTGGLGANVLT
TRBJ1-2,TRBV6-5,ASSTLGVSYGYT
TRBJ1-2,TRBV5-6,ASSWGVSTGNYGYT
TRBJ2-6,TRBV2,ASSGGSVSGANVLT
TRBJ1-1,TRBV16,ASSQSRRTGEAF
TRBJ1-5,TRBV5-1,ASSLEGRNQPQH
TRBJ1-6,TRBV20-1,SASVAQGDSPLH
TRBJ1-1,TRBV6-2/TRBV6-3,ASGRQGMNTEAF
TRBJ1-5,TRBV2,ASSEQSFLISQAQH
TRBJ2-1,TRBV27,ASSLLASYNEQF
TRBJ2-3,TRBV10-1,ASRVFQPTSPSTDTQY
TRBJ1-5,TRBV20-1,SASIQGWGGQPQH
TRBJ2-6,TRBV7-9,AGYGQGLSGANVLT
TRBJ1-2,TRBV28,ASSPRQGRNGYT
TRBJ2-3,TRBV10-3,AISEFGTDTQY
TRBJ2-1,TRBV6-2/TRBV6-3,ASSVVAGGPRGVEQF
TRBJ2-7,TRBV7-8,ASSLLRTGQFEQY
TRBJ1-4,TRBV28,ASGRGNNEKLF
TRBJ2-4,TRBV5-4,ASSLIGGSKNIQY
TRBJ1-5,TRBV25-1,ASSVGGQPQH
TRBJ2-3,TRBV12-3/TRBV12-4,ASSLEEIDTQY
TRBJ1-2,TRBV11-2,ASSGRDRVKDGYT
TRBJ1-2,TRBV3-1/TRBV3-2,ASSQTGGYGYT